This TCR beta chain was captured by sequencing in a study of regulatory dendritic cells for organ transplantation. CD4+ or CD8+ T cells were sorted as naive CD45RA+ or memory CD45RO+. To note about this clone: Its antigen is not identified.

CDR3 length equals 14 residues. Trimming shortened V by 4 bases and J by 5 bases, and 14 bases separated the two germline ends. CDR1 is SNHLY and CDR2 is FYNNEI in the germline V gene. Study results and limitations: Naive T cells showed high diversity, memory cells less, memory CD8+ least. Memory CD8+ clonal expansion seemed more limited with regulatory than mature dendritic cells. The authors noted considerable between-person heterogeneity in alloreactive memory CD8+ cells.

TCRdb's table, derived via immunoSEQ multiplex PCR, lists solely in-frame clones and lacks some. In the table there are fewer than 13,000 clones, around 66% of which are singletons. The rearrangement links TRBV2 to TRBJ2-5; D is unclear. The sequence derives from a human donor in good health. Sequenced input: memory CD8+ T cells from blood. Subset here: CD45RO+ memory T cells. The CDR3 nucleotides are TGTGCCAGCAGTGGGGATTTAGTAGGGGAGACCCAGTACTTC. It specifies CASSGDLVGETQYF.